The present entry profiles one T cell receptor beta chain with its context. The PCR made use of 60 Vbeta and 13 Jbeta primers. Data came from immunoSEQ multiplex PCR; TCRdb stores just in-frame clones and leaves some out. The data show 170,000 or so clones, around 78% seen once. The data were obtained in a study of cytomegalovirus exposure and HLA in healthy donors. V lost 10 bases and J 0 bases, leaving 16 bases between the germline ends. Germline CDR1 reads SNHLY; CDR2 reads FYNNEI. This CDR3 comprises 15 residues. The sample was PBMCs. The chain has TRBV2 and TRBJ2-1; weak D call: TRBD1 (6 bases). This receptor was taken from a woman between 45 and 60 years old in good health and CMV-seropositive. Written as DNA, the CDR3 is TGTGCCATCGGACAGTCGGAAAGCTCCTACAATGAGCAGTTCTTC. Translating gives CAIGQSESSYNEQFF. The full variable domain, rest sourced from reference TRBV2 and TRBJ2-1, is EPEVTQTPSHQVTQMGQEVILRCVPISNHLYFYWYRQILGQKVEFLVSFYNNEISEKSEIFDDQFSVERPDGSNFTLKIRSTKLEDSAMYFCAIGQSESSYNEQFFGPGTRLTVL.